This T cell receptor (beta chain) was sequenced during a study of blood T cell repertoires in COVID-19 (TCRdb year 2020). For the study in its entirety: Samples from collaborators originated in the United States, Italy and Spain and spanned both the acute and convalescent phases of COVID-19. The material from the prospective study consisted of cDNA or gDNA derived from T cells, B-cell-depleted T cells, or PBMCs. Deeply sampled blood TCRbeta repertoires from subjects exposed to, actively infected with, or recovered from COVID-19 were included in the dataset. The repertoires were released in a freely available public database intended as a resource for research on the immune response to SARS-CoV-2. Samples were obtained from the ongoing ImmuneRACE study (first 160 participants) and from over 1,000 subjects provided by 6 global collaborators. Sample metadata almost always included a de-identified subject ID, COVID-19 status, age in years and sex. Where HLA class I and class II types were available, the types were taken from metadata supplied by the sample provider, not from assay-based typing.

TCRbeta CDR3 regions were amplified from genomic DNA by means of the immunoSEQ Assay, a bias-controlled multiplex PCR. In the source study's methods: The number of nucleated cells in each sample was estimated by amplification of reference gene primers within the assay. Sequence reads were collapsed and filtered to measure the absolute abundance of every unique TCRbeta CDR3 rearrangement. For each sample, productive Simpson clonality was calculated by taking the square root of Simpson's diversity index across productive rearrangements. TCRdb obtained this table from immuneACCESS and retained in-frame rearrangements with V and J assigned. These tables miss some clones; where compared with another copy, unresolved V genes account for less than half of the shortfall, and the remainder is unexplained. The V and J calls and clone size come from that table; D and trimming were worked out from the DNA. The sample table shows 85,000 to 100,000 clones, and about four fifths are seen once. The top ten constitute 15% to 20% of the sample.

With regard to this clone: Its antigen remains unidentified. Per-base qualities were not stored, and no clone one base away is much larger.

Taken from the germline V gene, the CDR1 and CDR2 loops are SGHDT and YYEEEE. Including the terminal cysteine and phenylalanine, the CDR3 comprises 14 residues. Just CDR3 DNA is preserved here, 42 bases in frame from base 1. Relative to germline, V is 6 bases shorter and J is 4 bases shorter, with 16 bases between their ends. The study at large found these results: The quantity of clinical and demographic metadata differed by source and by participant and was supplied without curation.

Collaborating institutions collected whole blood in K2EDTA tubes following their own protocols. Collaborator samples were shipped for TCRbeta analysis as frozen whole blood, isolated PBMCs, or DNA extracted from either sample type. This receptor was taken from a woman between 55 and 75 years old with acute or convalescent COVID-19. The sequence joins TRBV5-6 to TRBJ2-5, and possibly TRBD2, on 5 matching bases. Specimen: peripheral blood. The CDR3 is CASTQDPRGETQYF. The DNA reads as follows: TGTGCCAGCACCCAGGACCCCCGGGGAGAGACCCAGTACTTC.